This T cell receptor beta chain was retrieved from a study of Ad26.COV2.S vaccination and SARS-CoV-2 variants. Broader study findings: The placebo group had lower spike-specific TCR breadth than the vaccine recipients did. Spike-specific responses of CD8+ and CD4+ T cells were reported to display substantial breadth after vaccination.

The treatment here: 15 to 20 received Ad26.COV2.S at low or high dose, single or two shots; several received placebo; per-sample allocation not given. It was on day 63 after the first vaccine or placebo injection that samples were taken. CDR1 and CDR2 (germline): SGHAT, FQNNGV. The junction had 6 bases not matched to a gene; V was cut back by 5 bases and J by 4 bases. The CDR3 length is 14 residues. Method: immunoSEQ multiplex PCR; TCRdb's copy keeps in-frame clones and lacks some. The sample has fewer than 500,000 clones, 90% seen once. In the case of this clone: Antigen specificity is unknown.

This chain links TRBV11-2 with TRBJ2-7; 9 bases are a match to TRBD2. The clonotype originates from a person between 18 and 65 years old who received the Ad26.COV2.S COVID-19 vaccine or a placebo. The specimen was peripheral blood, collected in a trial of Ad26.COV2.S vaccine versus placebo. The CDR3 bases are TGTGCCAGCAGCGCCGTGCTAGCGGGATACGAGCAGTACTTC. This codes for CASSAVLAGYEQYF.